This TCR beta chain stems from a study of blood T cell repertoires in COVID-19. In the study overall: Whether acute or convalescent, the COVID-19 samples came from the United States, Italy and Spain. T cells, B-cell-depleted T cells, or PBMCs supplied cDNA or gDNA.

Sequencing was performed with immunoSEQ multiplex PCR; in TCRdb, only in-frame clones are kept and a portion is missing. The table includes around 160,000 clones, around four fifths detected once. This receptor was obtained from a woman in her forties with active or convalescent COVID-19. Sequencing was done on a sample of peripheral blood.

This CDR3 reads CASSAASGGGEQYF. DNA for the CDR3: TGTGCCAGCAGCGCCGCGAGCGGGGGGGGCGAGCAGTACTTC. V usage is TRBV5-4 and J usage is TRBJ2-7, with 10 bases aligning to TRBD2. Germline CDR1 reads SGHNT; CDR2 reads YYREEE (reference sequence). The CDR3 contains 14 residues. The ends lost 4 bases at V and 6 bases at J; junction bases unmatched: 7. Full variable domain (remainder filled in from reference TRBV5-4 and TRBJ2-7): ETGVTQSPTHLIKTRGQQVTLRCSSQSGHNTVSWYQQALGQGPQFIFQYYREEENGRGNFPPRFSGLQFPNYSSELNVNALELDDSALYLCASSAASGGGEQYFGPGTRLTVT.